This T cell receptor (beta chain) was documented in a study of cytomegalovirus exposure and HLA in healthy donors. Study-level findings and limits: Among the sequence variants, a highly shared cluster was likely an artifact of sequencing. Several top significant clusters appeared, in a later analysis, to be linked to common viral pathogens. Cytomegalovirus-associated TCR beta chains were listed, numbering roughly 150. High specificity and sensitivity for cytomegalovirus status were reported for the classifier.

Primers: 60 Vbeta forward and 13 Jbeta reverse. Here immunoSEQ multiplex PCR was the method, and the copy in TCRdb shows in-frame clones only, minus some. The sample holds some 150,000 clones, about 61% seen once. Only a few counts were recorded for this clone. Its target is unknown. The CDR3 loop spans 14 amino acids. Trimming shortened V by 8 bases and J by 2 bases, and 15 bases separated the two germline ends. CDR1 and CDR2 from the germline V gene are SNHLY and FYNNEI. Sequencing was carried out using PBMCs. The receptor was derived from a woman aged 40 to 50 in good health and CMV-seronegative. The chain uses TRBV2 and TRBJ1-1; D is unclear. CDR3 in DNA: TGTGCCAGCGAATACGGGGAAATCAACACTGAAGCTTTCTTT. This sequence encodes CASEYGEINTEAFF.